These 12 T cell receptor beta chains were all obtained from the same sample, sequenced in a study of Tregs in tolerant kidney transplant recipients. Only in-frame clones appear in the TCRdb table, and some are missing; sequencing was by immunoSEQ multiplex PCR. The profile covers 100,000 to 150,000 clones, with 92% appearing a single time and approximately 0.59% taken by the ten largest. Sequencing was performed on CD4+ T cells from blood. These receptor sequences come from a human donor in good health.

This chain uses TRBV18 with TRBJ2-1; D remains ambiguous. Germline V gives CDR1 KGHSH, CDR2 LQKENI. The CDR3 runs to 14 residues. V was shortened by 7 bases and J by 7 bases, with 17 bases between the two germline ends. CDR3: CASFNQYGWNEQFF. DNA of the CDR3: TGTGCCAGCTTTAACCAGTATGGTTGGAATGAGCAGTTCTTC.

The chain employs TRBV19 and TRBJ1-1; weak D call: TRBD1 (5 bases). The CDR3 has 14 amino acids. Germline-derived CDR1 and CDR2 are LNHDA and SQIVND (reference sequence). The V gene lost 5 bases and the J gene lost 0 bases, with 10 bases spanning the gap. CDR3 nucleotide sequence: TGTGCCAGTAGTTCAGGGAGGATGAACACTGAAGCTTTCTTT. Its protein product is CASSSGRMNTEAFF.

The chain has TRBV9 and TRBJ2-1; D is ambiguous. Trimming left V 1 base short and J 0 bases short, with 8 bases between. The CDR3 runs to 15 residues. Germline V gene sequence: CDR1 SGDLS, CDR2 YYNGEE. In DNA form, the CDR3 reads TGTGCCAGCAGCGTAAGTCCGAGCTCCTACAATGAGCAGTTCTTC. It translates to CASSVSPSSYNEQFF.

This clone has just one count. The chain combines TRBV11-2 with TRBJ2-1; TRBD2 is a possible D gene (5 bases). The CDR3 runs 16 residues. Germline CDR1 reads SGHAT; CDR2 reads FQNNGV. V lost 4 bases and J lost 0, with 13 bases in between. CDR3 DNA sequence: TGTGCCAGCAGCTCGTCGCTAGCTGACTCCTACAATGAGCAGTTCTTC. Translation gives CASSSSLADSYNEQFF.

This rearrangement joins TRBV9 to TRBJ2-5, with 14 bases identical to TRBD2. Germline CDR1 reads SGDLS; CDR2 reads YYNGEE. CDR3 length: 14 residues. V lost 7 bases to trimming and J lost 3 bases; unmatched junction nucleotides: 2. The chain's CDR3 is CASGGLAGEETQYF. The CDR3 region has the DNA TGTGCCAGCGGGGGACTAGCGGGGGAAGAGACCCAGTACTTC.

The V gene is TRBV6-1, the J gene TRBJ2-2; 9 positions match TRBD1. Trimming cost V 0 bases and J 6 bases; bases outside gene matches: 11. CDR3 length: 18 amino acids. The germline V gene has CDR1 MNHNS and CDR2 SASEGT. CDR3 nucleotides: TGTGCCAGCAGTGAAGCTACGGACAGGGGATTTCTGGCCGGGGAGCTGTTTTTT. Translated: CASSEATDRGFLAGELFF.

The chain carries TRBV5-1 and TRBJ2-7, with 11 bases matching TRBD1. J lost 6 bases, V lost 3 bases, and 11 bases had no gene match. Germline CDR1 is SGHRS and CDR2 is YFSETQ. The CDR3 runs to 16 residues. CDR3 protein: CASSSPGTGGSAEQYF. The CDR3 bases are TGCGCCAGCAGCTCGCCCGGGACAGGGGGATCGGCCGAGCAGTACTTC.

The V gene is TRBV5-1, the J gene TRBJ2-5, with a weak D call TRBD1 (6 bases). This CDR3 is 14 amino acids long. Trimming pared 0 bases from V and 5 bases from J, leaving 11 bases between. Per the germline V gene, CDR1 is SGHRS and CDR2 is YFSETQ. The CDR3 DNA reads as TGCGCCAGCAGCTTGGGGGGGCGCGGGGAGACCCAGTACTTC. This codes for CASSLGGRGETQYF.

The chain has TRBV10-1 and TRBJ2-1; 9 bases fit TRBD1. Germline-derived CDR1 and CDR2 are WNHNN and SYGVQD (reference sequence). This CDR3 comprises 15 residues. V dropped 2 bases and J dropped 4; count of bases not matched to a gene: 3. Here the CDR3 reads CASSEIGTGYNEQFF. The CDR3 bases are TGCGCCAGCAGTGAGATTGGGACAGGGTACAATGAGCAGTTCTTC.

The J gene is TRBJ2-6, the V gene TRBV7-3; 8 nucleotides align to TRBD1. V was pared by 5 bases and J by 0 bases, with 15 bases of the junction left unmatched. This CDR3 has 20 amino acids. Germline values: CDR1 SGHTA, CDR2 FQGTGA. CDR3 in amino acids: CASSLRRWTGSTSGANVLTF. DNA for the CDR3: TGTGCCAGCAGCCTCCGCCGATGGACAGGGTCAACCTCTGGGGCCAACGTCCTGACTTTC.

V usage is TRBV5-4 and J usage is TRBJ2-1; 9 nucleotides line up with TRBD2. The CDR3 loop spans 17 amino acids. The ends lost 1 base at V and 9 bases at J; junction bases unmatched: 14. Per the germline V gene, CDR1 is SGHNT and CDR2 is YYREEE (reference sequence). CDR3 nucleotide sequence: TGTGCCAGCAGCTTGCCCCCCCGACTAGCGGAGAAAGGTGAGCAGTTCTTC. As protein: CASSLPPRLAEKGEQFF.

The chain uses TRBV5-1 and TRBJ2-3, with 7 bases that match TRBD2. Germline lookup yields CDR1 SGHRS and CDR2 YFSETQ. Trimming at V came to 0 bases and at J to 5 bases, leaving 9 bases not matched to a gene. CDR3 length equals 16 residues. CDR3 nucleotides: TGCGCCAGCAGCTTGGCCGGGGCGGGAGTAGGAGATACGCAGTATTTT. It codes for CASSLAGAGVGDTQYF.